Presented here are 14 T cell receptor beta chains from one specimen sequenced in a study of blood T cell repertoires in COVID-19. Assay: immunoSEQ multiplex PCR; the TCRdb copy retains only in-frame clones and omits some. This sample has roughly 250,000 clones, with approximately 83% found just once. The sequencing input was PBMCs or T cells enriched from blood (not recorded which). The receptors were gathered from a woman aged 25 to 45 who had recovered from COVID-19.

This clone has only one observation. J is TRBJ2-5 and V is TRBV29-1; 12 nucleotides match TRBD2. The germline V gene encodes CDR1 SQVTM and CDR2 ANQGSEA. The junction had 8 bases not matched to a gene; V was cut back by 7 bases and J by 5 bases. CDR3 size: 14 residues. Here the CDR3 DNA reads TGCAGCGCCCTCCGGACTAGCGGGATGGAGACCCAGTACTTC. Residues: CSALRTSGMETQYF.

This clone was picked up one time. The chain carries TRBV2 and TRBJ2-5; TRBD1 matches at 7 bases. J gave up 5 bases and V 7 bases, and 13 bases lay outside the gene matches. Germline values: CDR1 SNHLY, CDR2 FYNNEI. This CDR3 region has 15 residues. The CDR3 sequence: CASNRITGVGETQYF. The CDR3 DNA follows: TGTGCCAGCAACCGCATCACAGGGGTAGGGGAGACCCAGTACTTC.

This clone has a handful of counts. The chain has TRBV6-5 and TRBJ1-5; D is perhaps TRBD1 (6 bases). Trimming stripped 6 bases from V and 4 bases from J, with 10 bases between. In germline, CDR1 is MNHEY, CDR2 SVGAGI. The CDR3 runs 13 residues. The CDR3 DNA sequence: TGTGCCAGCAGGACAGGTATTAATCAGCCCCAGCATTTT. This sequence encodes CASRTGINQPQHF.

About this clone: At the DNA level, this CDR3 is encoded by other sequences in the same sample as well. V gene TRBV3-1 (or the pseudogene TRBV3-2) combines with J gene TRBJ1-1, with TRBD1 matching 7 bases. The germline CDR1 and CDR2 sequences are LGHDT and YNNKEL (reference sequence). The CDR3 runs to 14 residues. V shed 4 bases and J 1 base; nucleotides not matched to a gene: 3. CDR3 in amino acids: CASSLGTANTEAFF. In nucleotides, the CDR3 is TGTGCCAGCAGCCTAGGGACAGCGAACACTGAAGCTTTCTTT.

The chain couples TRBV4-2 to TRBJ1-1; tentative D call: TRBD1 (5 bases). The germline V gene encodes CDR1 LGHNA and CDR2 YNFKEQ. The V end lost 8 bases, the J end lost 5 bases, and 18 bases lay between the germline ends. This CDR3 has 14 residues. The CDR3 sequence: CASGSKAGGTEAFF. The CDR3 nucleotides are TGTGCCAGCGGATCGAAGGCGGGGGGGACTGAAGCTTTCTTT.

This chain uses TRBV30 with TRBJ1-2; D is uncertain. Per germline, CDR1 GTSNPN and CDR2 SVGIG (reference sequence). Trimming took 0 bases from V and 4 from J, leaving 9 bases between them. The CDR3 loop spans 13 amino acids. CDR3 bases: TGTGCCTGGAGTGTAGAGAGGGCCTATGGCTACACCTTC. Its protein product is CAWSVERAYGYTF.

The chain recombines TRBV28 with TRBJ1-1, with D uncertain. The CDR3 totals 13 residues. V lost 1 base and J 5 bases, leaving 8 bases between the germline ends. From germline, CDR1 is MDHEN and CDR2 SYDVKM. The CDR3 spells CASSLYGDTEAFF. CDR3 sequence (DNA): TGTGCCAGCAGTTTATACGGGGATACTGAAGCTTTCTTT.

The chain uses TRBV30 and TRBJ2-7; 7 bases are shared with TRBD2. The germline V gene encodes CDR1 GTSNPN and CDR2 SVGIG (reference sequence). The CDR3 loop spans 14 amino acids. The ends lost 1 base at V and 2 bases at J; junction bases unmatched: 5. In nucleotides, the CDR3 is TGTGCCTGGAGTGGAGGCGGGAGTCCCTACGAGCAGTACTTC. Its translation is CAWSGGGSPYEQYF.

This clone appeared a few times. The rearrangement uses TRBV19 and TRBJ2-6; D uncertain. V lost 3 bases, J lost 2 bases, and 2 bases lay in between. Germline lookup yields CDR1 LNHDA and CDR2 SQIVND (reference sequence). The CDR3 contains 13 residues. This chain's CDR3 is CASSITGANVLTF. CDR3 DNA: TGTGCCAGTAGTATCACTGGGGCCAACGTCCTGACTTTC.

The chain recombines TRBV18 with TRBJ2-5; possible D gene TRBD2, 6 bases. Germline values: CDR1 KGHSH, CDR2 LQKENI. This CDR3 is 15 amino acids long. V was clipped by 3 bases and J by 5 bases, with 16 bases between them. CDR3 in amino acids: CASSPGTDYRETQYF. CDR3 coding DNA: TGTGCCAGCTCACCCGGGACGGACTATAGGGAGACCCAGTACTTC.

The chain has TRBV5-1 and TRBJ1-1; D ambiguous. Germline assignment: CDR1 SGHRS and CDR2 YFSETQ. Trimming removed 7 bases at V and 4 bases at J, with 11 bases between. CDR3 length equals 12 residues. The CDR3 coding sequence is TGCGCCAGCGGACTCGGAGGCACTGAAGCTTTCTTT. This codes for CASGLGGTEAFF.

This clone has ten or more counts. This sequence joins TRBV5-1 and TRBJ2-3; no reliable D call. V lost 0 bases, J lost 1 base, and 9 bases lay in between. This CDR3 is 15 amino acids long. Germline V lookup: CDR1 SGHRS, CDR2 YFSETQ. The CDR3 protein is CASSLGPIRTDTQYF. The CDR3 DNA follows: TGCGCCAGCAGCTTGGGGCCCATTCGCACAGATACGCAGTATTTT.

The CDR3 reads CASSLAPGTDTQYF. The CDR3 DNA reads TGTGCCAGCAGCTTAGCCCCCGGCACAGATACGCAGTATTTT. This chain links TRBV11-2 with TRBJ2-3; D uncertain. The V end lost 1 base, the J end lost 1 base, and 6 bases lay between the germline ends. Germline CDR1 and CDR2: SGHAT and FQNNGV. This CDR3 has 14 amino acids.

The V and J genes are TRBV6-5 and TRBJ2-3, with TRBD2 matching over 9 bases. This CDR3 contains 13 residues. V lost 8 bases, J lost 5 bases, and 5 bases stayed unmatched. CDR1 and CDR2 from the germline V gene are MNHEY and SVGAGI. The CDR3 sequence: CASVAGGQDTQYF. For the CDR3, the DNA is TGTGCCAGCGTGGCGGGGGGGCAAGATACGCAGTATTTT.